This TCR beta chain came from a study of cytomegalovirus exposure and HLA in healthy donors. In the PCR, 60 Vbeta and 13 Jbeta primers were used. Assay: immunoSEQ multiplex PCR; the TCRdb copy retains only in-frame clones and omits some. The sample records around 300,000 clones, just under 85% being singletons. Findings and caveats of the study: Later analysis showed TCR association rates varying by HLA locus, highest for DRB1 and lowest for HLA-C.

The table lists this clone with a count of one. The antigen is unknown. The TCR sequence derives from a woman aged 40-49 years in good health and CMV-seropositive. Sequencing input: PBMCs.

CDR3 DNA sequence: TGTGCCAGCAGCTTAGTCCAGGATGAGCAGTTCTTC. Amino acids: CASSLVQDEQFF. The chain couples TRBV7-8 to TRBJ2-1, with unresolved D. The V gene's germline CDR1 is SGHVS and CDR2 FQNEAQ. This CDR3 contains 12 residues. Trimming took off 1 base at V and 8 bases at J, with 6 bases between the two ends. Together with reference TRBV7-8 and TRBJ2-1, the CDR3 gives the full variable domain: GAGVSQSPRYKVAKRGQDVALRCDPISGHVSLFWYQQALGQGPEFLTYFQNEAQLDKSGLPSDRFFAERPEGSVSTLKIQRTQQEDSAVYLCASSLVQDEQFFGPGTRLTVL.